What follows describes a single T cell receptor (beta chain). This clonotype was counted ten times or more. Its antigen is currently not known. No qualities accompany the bases; no much larger clone lies one base away. The data were taken from a study of neurological immune-mediated disorders (dated by TCRdb to the late 2010s). In the study overall: Using UMI-based sequencing, the study compared peripheral blood TCR-beta repertoires from patients with HTLV-I-associated myelopathy (HAM/TSP), patients with multiple sclerosis, and healthy controls. The approximately 110 TCR-beta libraries covered PBMC samples along with longitudinal samples, technical triplicates, and paired sorted CD4+ and CD8+ T-cell subsets. The cohort comprised about 70 subjects: about 14 HAM/TSP patients, some 34 multiple sclerosis patients and around 20 healthy controls. The research as a whole found: The highest TCR clonal expansion was observed in HAM/TSP patients, whereas the lowest was observed in MS patients, even when compared with healthy controls. No identical CDR3 amino acid sequences were found to be shared among expanded clones across subjects, suggesting that TCR-beta repertoires were private in all groups.

To synthesize cDNA, template-switch 5'RACE was performed with a primer carrying a 10-nucleotide random unique molecular identifier so that each TCR transcript was tagged. Every sequencing run covered 15-18 subjects and yielded more than 160 million TCR-beta sequences. The RNeasy kit was used to extract total RNA. TCR-beta VDJ regions were amplified with primers for the TCR constant region and the 5'RACE anchor, using the KAPA Real-time Library Amplification kit. Sample indexes and Illumina adaptors were added in a first PCR, after which library yield was increased in a second PCR. After Ampure bead purification, the TCR product of roughly 650 bp was size-selected on a 2% E-gel SizeSelection system. Before pooling, library quality was checked on a Bioanalyzer, concentration was measured with Qubit, and libraries were quantified with the Kapa Library Quantification kit. Libraries were sequenced paired-end 2 x 150 bp on an Illumina HiSeq 2500. To increase sequence diversity, roughly 24-32% phiX was spiked into each library pool. Regarding the original processing steps: The quality-filtered reads were processed with the UMI-based MiGEC pipeline, whose error correction step removed more than 80% of the raw TCR sequences. VDJ genes were aligned to IMGT germline references, and clonotypes were defined by unique CDR3 amino acid sequence plus V-J genes. Clonal expansion, Shannon diversity and CDR3 relatedness (CalcPairwiseDistances, ClusterSamples) were evaluated with VDJtools, and phylogenetic trees were built with CLCbio workbench. Expanded clones were defined as having at least 8 unique UMIs, based on coefficient-of-variation modelling across technical triplicates. The public reads were reanalyzed by TCRdb: fastp trimming at Q25, MiXCR alignment, in-frame beta chains only. Records with the same CDR3 protein are collapsed into one entry carrying the most frequent genes and DNA. The V and J calls here are based on TCRdb, not the publication. In this sample the table shows tens of thousands of distinct CDR3 sequences, about 6% of which occur a single time. The ten largest clones take up about 0.6% of the sample.

According to the germline V gene (reference sequence), CDR1 reads DFQATT and CDR2 reads SNEGSKA. Taken from cysteine to phenylalanine, the CDR3 has 16 residues. Of the read, only the CDR3 DNA is kept; its 48 bases are in frame from base 1. Here V drops 5 bases and J drops 4 bases, and the junction holds 13 bases not matched to any gene. Healthy controls were blood bank volunteers in Maryland, USA. For sorted-subset TCR libraries, some 1 million sorted CD4+ or CD8+ T cells were used. Peripheral blood was subjected to Ficoll-Hypaque density gradient centrifugation to isolate PBMCs, which were then cryopreserved in liquid nitrogen. The study also sequenced paired sorted CD4+ and CD8+ subsets from healthy controls, HAM/TSP patients and MS patients.

The clonotype was recovered from a middle-aged woman in good health. Sequencing input: CD4+ T cells from blood. The chain was built from TRBV20-1 and TRBJ2-3; TRBD2 agrees with 9 junctional bases. The CDR3 in this case is CSAGELAGEGADTQYF. Here is the DNA: TGCAGTGCTGGCGAATTAGCGGGAGAGGGTGCAGATACGCAGTATTTT.